The clone carrying this T cell receptor (beta chain) was counted once. Germline V lookup: CDR1 MNHEY, CDR2 SVGAGI. CDR3 size: 14 residues. V lost 5 bases to trimming and J lost 3 bases; unmatched junction nucleotides: 5. The sample originates from a study of cytomegalovirus exposure and HLA in healthy donors. Assay used: immunoSEQ multiplex PCR; TCRdb lists only in-frame clones, some missing. The sample records approximately 150,000 clones, more than 75% being singletons. This TCR was recovered from a man aged 18 to 30 in good health and CMV-seropositive. The rearrangement links TRBV6-5 to TRBJ2-7; the match to TRBD1 covers 9 bases. The source material was PBMCs. The CDR3 coding sequence is TGTGCCAGCAGTCCCGACAGGGGGGGCTACGAGCAGTACTTC. Its protein is CASSPDRGGYEQYF.